The T cell receptor beta chain under discussion was sequenced for a study of blood T cell repertoires in COVID-19. Patients in Seattle were enrolled during active infection, then followed longitudinally. The V end was cut by 6 bases, the J end by 6 bases, with 7 bases between. Germline CDR1 reads KGHSH; CDR2 reads LQKENI. There are 11 residues in the CDR3. Some clones are missing from TCRdb's copy, which holds only in-frame ones; the method was immunoSEQ multiplex PCR. The sample shows tens of thousands of clones, 89% of them seen only once. The rearrangement uses TRBV18 and TRBJ2-3; D is ambiguous. Material: peripheral blood. This receptor was taken from a man aged 55 to 70 with COVID-19, enrolled during active disease. The CDR3 loop is CASSGSDTQYF. Written as DNA, the CDR3 is TGTGCCAGCTCCGGTAGTGATACGCAGTATTTT.